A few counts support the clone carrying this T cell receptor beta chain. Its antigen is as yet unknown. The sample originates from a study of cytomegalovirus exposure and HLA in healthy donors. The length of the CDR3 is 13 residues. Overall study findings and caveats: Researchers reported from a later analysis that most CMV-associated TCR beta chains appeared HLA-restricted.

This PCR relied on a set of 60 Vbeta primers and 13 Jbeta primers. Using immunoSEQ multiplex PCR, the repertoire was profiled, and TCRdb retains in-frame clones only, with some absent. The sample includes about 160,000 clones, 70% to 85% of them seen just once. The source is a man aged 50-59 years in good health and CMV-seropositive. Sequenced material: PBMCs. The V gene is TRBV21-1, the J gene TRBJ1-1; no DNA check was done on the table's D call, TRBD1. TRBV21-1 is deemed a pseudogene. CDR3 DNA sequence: TGTGCCAGCAGCAAAGAGGACAGGGGTAGAGCTTTCTTT. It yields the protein CASSKEDRGRAFF.